Listed below are T cell receptor beta chains from one sample, sequenced in a study of T cells in Graves' hyperthyroidism and ophthalmopathy. One entry per CDR3 protein, called by TCRdb with MiXCR from the multiplex PCR reads. This sample yields around 690,000 distinct CDR3 sequences, of which roughly 17% are seen a single time; 15% to 19% belongs to the top ten. The sequencing sample was made of blood. Receptors originate from a man between 45 and 60 years old with Graves' hyperthyroidism. Both conserved end residues are part of each CDR3. D genes are given only for firm matches.

j_gene,d_gene,v_gene,CDR3aa
TRBJ1-5,-,TRBV28,CATQNQPQHF
TRBJ1-1,-,TRBV28,CASTEGGAGGYTEAFF
TRBJ1-5,TRBD1,TRBV6-2/TRBV6-3,CASSYLTGQQPQHF
TRBJ1-1,-,TRBV6-5,CASSYGAANTEAFF
TRBJ2-5,-,TRBV7-2,CASSSQPTGTNQETQYF
TRBJ2-7,-,TRBV20-1,CSARVLTQPIYEQYF
TRBJ1-3,-,TRBV2,CASIGSSSGNTIYF
TRBJ2-1,-,TRBV7-9,CASSYPGRRNNEQFF
TRBJ2-7,TRBD2,TRBV6-2/TRBV6-3,CASTGLAGGYEQYF
TRBJ2-5,-,TRBV7-9,CASSLDGLRLGETQYF
TRBJ2-5,-,TRBV6-1,CASSPSGGWETQYF
TRBJ2-1,-,TRBV27,CASSLIHGANLNEQFF
TRBJ2-7,-,TRBV29-1,CSVETNYEQYF
TRBJ1-3,-,TRBV12-3/TRBV12-4,CASSFSSRGNTIYF
TRBJ2-5,TRBD2,TRBV11-2,CASSLEGTSVQETQYF
TRBJ1-1,-,TRBV6-1,CASRPDTRAAFF
TRBJ2-1,TRBD2,TRBV6-2/TRBV6-3,CASSYGVWRLASSYNEQFF
TRBJ2-3,TRBD1,TRBV13,CASSGSLDRVHQGDHTQYF
TRBJ1-1,-,TRBV7-2,CASSPEIGMNTEAFF
TRBJ2-1,-,TRBV3-1,CASSQDLGENEQFF
TRBJ2-7,TRBD1,TRBV20-1,CSASSGQGVYEQYF
TRBJ2-2,-,TRBV24-1,CATSDLQGEDGELFF
TRBJ1-1,-,TRBV7-9,CASSPDIEVAFF
TRBJ1-1,-,TRBV5-1,CASSLASGNTEAFF
TRBJ2-7,TRBD2,TRBV19,CASSVELAGGSEQYF
TRBJ2-1,TRBD1,TRBV9,CASSRTGQGGDEQFF
TRBJ2-3,TRBD2,TRBV18,CASSPLRGGTDTQYF
TRBJ2-5,TRBD2,TRBV4-1,CASSQERGSKETQYF
TRBJ2-1,TRBD2,TRBV6-2/TRBV6-3,CASTMTSGSPYNEQFF
TRBJ1-5,TRBD1,TRBV28,CASSPGQGGIEPQHF
TRBJ1-2,TRBD1,TRBV28,CASSRSSVDRVYGYTF
TRBJ1-5,-,TRBV6-1,CASSEGITSNQPQHF
TRBJ1-2,TRBD1,TRBV5-1,CASSKDRVHYGYTF
TRBJ2-1,-,TRBV7-3,CASSPTRFAEQFF
TRBJ1-2,-,TRBV4-1,CASSQDSRAYTF
TRBJ2-5,-,TRBV11-2,CASSSHREETQYF
TRBJ1-5,-,TRBV12-3/TRBV12-4,CASSFGGATGQPQHF
TRBJ2-5,TRBD1,TRBV15,CATSRGTGARETQYF
TRBJ1-1,-,TRBV6-1,CASRTLGEAFF
TRBJ2-7,TRBD1,TRBV7-2,CASSLIGLTGGEQYF
TRBJ2-7,-,TRBV7-2,CASRQSGSEQYF
TRBJ1-1,-,TRBV20-1,CSARGGHENTEAFF
TRBJ1-1,-,TRBV29-1,CSVEGDTEAFF
TRBJ2-1,TRBD1,TRBV27,CASSTTDRGNEQFF
TRBJ2-3,-,TRBV12-3/TRBV12-4,CASSSKVRSTDTQYF
TRBJ1-4,TRBD1,TRBV3-1,CASSQDRTATNEKLFF
TRBJ1-4,TRBD1,TRBV25-1,CASSELGQENEKLFF
TRBJ2-1,-,TRBV28,CASSFEALKEQFF
TRBJ2-3,TRBD2,TRBV2,CASRTTSGRLGDTQYF
TRBJ2-7,TRBD2,TRBV20-1,CSARGSGSTKAFPYEQYF
TRBJ2-1,-,TRBV12-3/TRBV12-4,CASNLSGMGAYNEQFF
TRBJ1-2,-,TRBV6-1,CASSSGWGNYGYTF
TRBJ1-2,-,TRBV20-1,CSASEQGHYGYTF
TRBJ2-3,-,TRBV27,CASSLSAARPTDTQYF
TRBJ2-1,-,TRBV24-1,CATSGFTGFSSYNEQFF
TRBJ1-2,-,TRBV27,CASSLEAGARGYTF
TRBJ2-7,-,TRBV7-9,CASSFVGPLYEQYF
TRBJ2-1,TRBD2,TRBV11-2,CASRTSDYNEQFF